What follows are 21 T cell receptor beta chains derived from one specimen sequenced in a study of CD8+ T cells in alopecia areata. Once RNA had been extracted, it was reverse transcribed into cDNA to act as the sequencing template. TCRdb's table, derived via immunoSEQ multiplex PCR, lists solely in-frame clones and lacks some. The data show about 190,000 clones, 50% to 60% seen once. The sequences come from CD4+ T cells sorted from blood, collected at week 0. All receptors come from a human donor with alopecia areata.

The DNA for the CDR3 is TGTGCCAGCAGTTTACAACCCGGTGGAGCTTTCTTT. Encoded protein: CASSLQPGGAFF. The chain carries TRBV28 and TRBJ1-1; D remains unclear. Trimming removed 2 bases from V and 10 bases from J, with 11 bases in between. Germline values: CDR1 MDHEN, CDR2 SYDVKM. This CDR3 region has 12 residues.

The chain links TRBV15 to TRBJ2-1; 7 bases match TRBD2. J was trimmed by 2 bases and V by 0 bases; bases with no gene match: 4. The CDR3 is 16 residues long. The germline gives CDR1 LNHNV, CDR2 YYDKDF (reference sequence). This CDR3 is CATSRDPAGAYNEQFF. The CDR3 nucleotides are TGTGCCACCAGCAGAGACCCGGCGGGGGCCTACAATGAGCAGTTCTTC.

The genes are TRBV5-1 and TRBJ2-1; 10 bases are a match to TRBD2. The V gene end was trimmed by 2 bases and the J gene end by 5 bases; junction bases not matched to a gene: 4. Per the germline V gene, CDR1 is SGHRS and CDR2 is YFSETQ. The CDR3 extends over 15 amino acids. DNA of the CDR3: TGCGCCAGCAGCTTTAGCGGGGGGATTAACAATGAGCAGTTCTTC. Amino acids: CASSFSGGINNEQFF.

This clone showed up just a few times. This rearrangement joins TRBV5-1 to TRBJ2-2; the D is unclear. V dropped 3 bases and J dropped 6 bases, with 9 bases sitting between them. The germline CDR1 and CDR2 sequences are SGHRS and YFSETQ. CDR3 length: 13 amino acids. CDR3 in amino acids: CASSWKTSGELFF. Here the CDR3 DNA reads TGCGCCAGCAGCTGGAAAACCTCCGGGGAGCTGTTTTTT.

As concerns this clone: This sequence may be a read error, since a much larger clone differs from it by one base. CDR3 in DNA: TGTGCCAGCAGTGAGGAGTGGCTGGCGGGTGCGAGCACCGGGGAGCTGTTTTTT. Translating it yields CASSEEWLAGASTGELFF. This chain joins TRBV6-1 and TRBJ2-2; maybe TRBD2 (5 bases). The CDR3 is 18 amino acids. Germline V gene sequence: CDR1 MNHNS, CDR2 SASEGT. The V gene lost 3 bases and the J gene lost 4 bases, with 21 bases spanning the gap.

The chain links TRBV29-1 to TRBJ1-1; D uncertain. This CDR3 is built from 9 residues. Germline V gives CDR1 SQVTM, CDR2 ANQGSEA. V was clipped by 4 bases and J by 9 bases, with 6 bases between them. CDR3 bases: TGCAGCGTTGGACTCAAAGCTTTCTTT. It encodes CSVGLKAFF.

This clone was counted once. A read error may account for a junction end that differs from germline. The chain joins TRBV7-7 to TRBJ2-3; 10 bases match TRBD2. Germline loops: CDR1 SSHAT, CDR2 FNYEAQ (reference sequence). This CDR3 is built from 19 residues. CDR3 in amino acids: CASREPGLAPKHYTDTQYF. The DNA of the CDR3 is TGTGCTAGCAGGGAACCGGGACTAGCGCCCAAACACTACACAGATACGCAGTATTTT.

The chain recombines TRBV5-6 with TRBJ2-3; D is ambiguous. The CDR3 has 14 residues. V lost 3 bases to trimming and J lost 1 base, with 9 bases between them. The V gene's germline CDR1 is SGHDT and CDR2 YYEEEE. This chain's CDR3 is CASSSFRGTDTQYF. CDR3 bases: TGTGCCAGCAGCTCCTTCCGGGGCACAGATACGCAGTATTTT.

The chain links TRBV9 to TRBJ1-2, with a weak D call TRBD1 (5 bases). Trimming left V 0 bases short and J 3 bases short, with 12 bases between. In germline, CDR1 is SGDLS, CDR2 YYNGEE. This CDR3 has 15 amino acids. The DNA for the CDR3 is TGTGCCAGCAGCGTAGGGGGCTGGGGAGACTATGGCTACACCTTC. It translates to CASSVGGWGDYGYTF. The whole variable domain, remainder taken from reference TRBV9 and TRBJ1-2, is DSGVTQTPKHLITATGQRVTLRCSPRSGDLSVYWYQQSLDQGLQFLIQYYNGEERAKGNILERFSAQQFPDLHSELNLSSLELGDSALYFCASSVGGWGDYGYTFGSGTRLTVV.

This clone showed up just a few times. This chain connects TRBV7-9 to TRBJ1-2; TRBD1 is a possible D gene (5 bases). The germline V and J ends were trimmed by 5 bases and 7 bases, with 20 bases remaining between them. The germline V gene has CDR1 SEHNR and CDR2 FQNEAQ (reference sequence). The CDR3 consists of 15 residues. CDR3 amino acids: CASSLPGTARGGYTF. The CDR3 bases are TGTGCCAGCAGCCTACCCGGGACTGCCAGAGGTGGCTACACCTTC.

CDR3 bases: TGTGCCACCCGTACAGGGGTAGGAGAGACCCAGTACTTC. Translation: CATRTGVGETQYF. This chain joins TRBV15 and TRBJ2-5; 7 bases map to TRBD1. The CDR3 is 13 amino acids. The V gene's germline CDR1 is LNHNV and CDR2 YYDKDF (reference sequence). V trimming: 8 bases; J trimming: 4 bases; junction bases outside the gene matches: 7. The full variable domain, its missing parts supplied by reference TRBV15 and TRBJ2-5, is DAMVIQNPRYQVTQFGKPVTLSCSQTLNHNVMYWYQQKSSQAPKLLFHYYDKDFNNEADTPDNFQSRRPNTSFCFLDIRSPGLGDTAMYLCATRTGVGETQYFGPGTRLLVL.

The rearrangement uses TRBV2 and TRBJ1-2; 7 nucleotides match TRBD1. This CDR3 spans 14 amino acids. After removal of 5 bases from V and 0 bases from J, the junction contained 3 bases not matched to a gene. Looked up from germline, CDR1 is SNHLY and CDR2 is FYNNEI. The CDR3, as DNA: TGTGCCAGCAGTAGGACAGGAACTAACTATGGCTACACCTTC. Protein: CASSRTGTNYGYTF.

CDR3 in DNA: TGTGCCAGCAGCGTAGAGTACCTAGGGCGGTTAGATACGCAGTATTTT. As protein: CASSVEYLGRLDTQYF. The chain is built from TRBV9 and TRBJ2-3; no firm D call. The V end lost 0 bases, the J end lost 5 bases, and 16 bases lay between the germline ends. CDR1 and CDR2 (germline): SGDLS, YYNGEE. The length of the CDR3 is 16 residues.

V is TRBV15 and J is TRBJ2-2; 8 nucleotides match TRBD1. The junction had 7 bases not matched to a gene; V was cut back by 1 base and J by 9 bases. The CDR3 loop spans 15 amino acids. Germline values: CDR1 LNHNV, CDR2 YYDKDF (reference sequence). CDR3 nucleotides: TGTGCCACCAGCAGAGTCCCAGGGGGCTACCGGGAGCTGTTTTTT. It yields the protein CATSRVPGGYRELFF.

In its sample, this clone was seen a few times. The chain couples TRBV29-1 to TRBJ1-1; no firm D call. Germline-derived CDR1 and CDR2 are SQVTM and ANQGSEA. Trimming stripped 7 bases from V and 4 bases from J, with 16 bases between. This CDR3 is 13 amino acids long. The CDR3 sequence is CSAEGQITTEAFF. CDR3 nucleotide sequence: TGCAGCGCCGAAGGGCAAATCACCACTGAAGCTTTCTTT.

This clone appeared a single time. The rearrangement uses TRBV5-1 and TRBJ2-7; TRBD1 might be the D (6 bases). Germline CDR1 is SGHRS and CDR2 is YFSETQ. This CDR3 region has 14 residues. The V end was cut by 4 bases, the J end by 2 bases, with 13 bases between. This chain's CDR3 is CASSPKTGAYEQYF. DNA for the CDR3: TGCGCCAGCAGCCCGAAGACAGGAGCCTACGAGCAGTACTTC. Full variable domain (rest looked up from reference TRBV5-1 and TRBJ2-7): KAGVTQTPRYLIKTRGQQVTLSCSPISGHRSVSWYQQTPGQGLQFLFEYFSETQRNKGNFPGRFSGRQFSNSRSEMNVSTLELGDSALYLCASSPKTGAYEQYFGPGTRLTVT.

The chain is built from TRBV7-9 and TRBJ2-2, with 7 bases lining up with TRBD1. This CDR3 contains 14 residues. Germline trimming cut 5 bases from V and 8 bases from J; bases unmatched to any gene: 8. Germline V gene lookup returns CDR1 SEHNR and CDR2 FQNEAQ (reference sequence). The CDR3 sequence: CASSPGQEWGELFF. Here the CDR3 DNA reads TGTGCCAGCAGCCCCGGACAGGAATGGGGGGAGCTGTTTTTT.

The V gene is TRBV5-1, the J gene TRBJ2-3; D may be TRBD1 or TRBD2 (5 bases each). Germline assignment: CDR1 SGHRS and CDR2 YFSETQ. The CDR3 contains 14 residues. Trimming stripped 0 bases from V and 4 bases from J, with 9 bases between. The CDR3 spells CASSLGGNADTQYF. CDR3 bases: TGCGCCAGCAGCTTGGGGGGGAATGCAGATACGCAGTATTTT.

This sequence joins TRBV25-1 and TRBJ2-2, with D tentatively TRBD2 (6 bases). The CDR3 is made up of 16 amino acids. The ends were cut back, 3 bases at V and 2 bases at J, with 13 bases in the middle. CDR1 and CDR2 (germline): MGHDK, SYGVNS. DNA of the CDR3: TGTGCCAGCAGTGACCCTGGGGGGTTCAACACCGGGGAGCTGTTTTTT. Its protein is CASSDPGGFNTGELFF.

V and J are TRBV7-2 and TRBJ2-7; D gene unclear. There are 11 residues in the CDR3. Germline V gene sequence: CDR1 SGHTA, CDR2 FQGNSA. The V gene lost 10 bases and the J gene lost 1 base, with 8 bases spanning the gap. DNA for the CDR3: TGTGCCACCTCTGGGTCCTACGAGCAGTACTTC. Amino acid sequence: CATSGSYEQYF.

This chain links TRBV4-2 with TRBJ1-2; no firm D call. The CDR3 is 12 amino acids. V was cut by 0 bases and J by 8 bases, with 7 bases left in between. CDR1 is LGHNA and CDR2 is YNFKEQ in the germline V gene. CDR3 coding DNA: TGTGCCAGCAGCCAAGATAGGTACGGCTACACCTTC. The encoded protein is CASSQDRYGYTF.